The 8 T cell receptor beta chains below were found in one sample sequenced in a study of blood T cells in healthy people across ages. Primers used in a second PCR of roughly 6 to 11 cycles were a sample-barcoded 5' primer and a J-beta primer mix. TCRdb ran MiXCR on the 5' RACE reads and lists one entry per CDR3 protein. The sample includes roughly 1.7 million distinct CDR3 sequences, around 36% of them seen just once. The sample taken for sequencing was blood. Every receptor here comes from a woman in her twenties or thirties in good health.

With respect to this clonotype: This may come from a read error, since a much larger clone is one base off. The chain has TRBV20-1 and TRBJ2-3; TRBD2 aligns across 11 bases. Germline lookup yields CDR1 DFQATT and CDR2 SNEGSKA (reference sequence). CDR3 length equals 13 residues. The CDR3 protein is CSAGTSGTGTQYF. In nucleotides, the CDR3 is TGCAGTGCGGGGACTAGCGGAACAGGTACGCAGTATTTT.

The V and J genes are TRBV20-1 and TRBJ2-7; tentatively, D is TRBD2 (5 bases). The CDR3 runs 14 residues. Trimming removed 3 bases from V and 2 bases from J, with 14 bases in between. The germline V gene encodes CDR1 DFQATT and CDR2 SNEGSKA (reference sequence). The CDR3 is CSASLVGVPYEQYF. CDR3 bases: TGCAGTGCTAGCTTAGTCGGGGTTCCCTACGAGCAGTACTTC.

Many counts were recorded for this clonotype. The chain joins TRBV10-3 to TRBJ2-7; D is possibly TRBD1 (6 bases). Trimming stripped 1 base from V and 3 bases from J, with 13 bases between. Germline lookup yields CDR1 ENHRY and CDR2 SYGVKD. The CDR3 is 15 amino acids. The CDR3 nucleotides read TGTGCCATCAGTGAGTTAACAGGGTTTGACTACGAGCAGTACTTC. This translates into CAISELTGFDYEQYF.

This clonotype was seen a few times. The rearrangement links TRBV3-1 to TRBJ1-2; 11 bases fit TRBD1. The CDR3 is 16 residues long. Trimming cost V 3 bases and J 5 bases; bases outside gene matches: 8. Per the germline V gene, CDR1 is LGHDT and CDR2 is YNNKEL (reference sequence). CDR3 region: CASSQGQGVSLYGYTF. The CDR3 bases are TGTGCCAGCAGCCAGGGACAGGGGGTGTCTTTGTATGGCTACACCTTC.

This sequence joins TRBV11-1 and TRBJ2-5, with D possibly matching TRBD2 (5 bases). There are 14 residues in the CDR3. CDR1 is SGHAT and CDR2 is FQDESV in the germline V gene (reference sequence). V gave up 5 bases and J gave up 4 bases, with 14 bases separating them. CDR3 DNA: TGTGCCAGCAGCCCCCTAGCCGTGAGAGAGACCCAGTACTTC. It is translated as CASSPLAVRETQYF. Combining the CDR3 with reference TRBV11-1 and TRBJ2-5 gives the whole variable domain EAEVAQSPRYKITEKSQAVAFWCDPISGHATLYWYRQILGQGPELLVQFQDESVVDDSQLPKDRFSAERLKGVDSTLKIQPAELGDSAMYLCASSPLAVRETQYFGPGTRLLVL.

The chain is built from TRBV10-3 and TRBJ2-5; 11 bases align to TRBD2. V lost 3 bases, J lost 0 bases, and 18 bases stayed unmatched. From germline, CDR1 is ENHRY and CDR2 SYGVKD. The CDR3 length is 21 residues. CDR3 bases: TGTGCCATCAGTGACCCAAGTCGGAAGACTAGCGGGATAGAGTACCAAGAGACCCAGTACTTC. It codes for CAISDPSRKTSGIEYQETQYF.

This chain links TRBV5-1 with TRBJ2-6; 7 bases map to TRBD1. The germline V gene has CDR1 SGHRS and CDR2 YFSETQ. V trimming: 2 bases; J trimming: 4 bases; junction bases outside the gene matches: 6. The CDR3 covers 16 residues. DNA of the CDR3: TGCGCCAGCAGCTTACTACAGGGGTCCGGGGCCAACGTCCTGACTTTC. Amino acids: CASSLLQGSGANVLTF.

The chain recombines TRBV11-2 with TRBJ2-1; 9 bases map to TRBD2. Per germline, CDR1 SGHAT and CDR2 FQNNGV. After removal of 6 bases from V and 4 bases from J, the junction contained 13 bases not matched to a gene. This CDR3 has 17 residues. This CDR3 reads CASSSRGRAISYNEQFF. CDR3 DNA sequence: TGTGCCAGCAGTTCCCGCGGGAGGGCCATATCTTACAATGAGCAGTTCTTC. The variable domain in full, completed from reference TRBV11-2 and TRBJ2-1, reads EAGVAQSPRYKIIEKRQSVAFWCNPISGHATLYWYQQILGQGPKLLIQFQNNGVVDDSQLPKDRFSAERLKGVDSTLKIQPAKLEDSAVYLCASSSRGRAISYNEQFFGPGTRLTVL.